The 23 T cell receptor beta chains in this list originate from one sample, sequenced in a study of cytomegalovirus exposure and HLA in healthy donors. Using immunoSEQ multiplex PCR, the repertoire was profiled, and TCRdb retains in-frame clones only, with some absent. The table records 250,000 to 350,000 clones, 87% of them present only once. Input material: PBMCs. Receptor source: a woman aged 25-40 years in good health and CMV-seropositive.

The CDR3, as DNA: TGTGCCAGCAGTGAAACAGGGCGGGCTGGGGCCAACGTCCTGACTTTC. Its protein product is CASSETGRAGANVLTF. The chain is built from TRBV25-1 and TRBJ2-6, with D possibly being TRBD1 (6 bases). The CDR3 runs 16 residues. Trimming shortened V by 2 bases and J by 2 bases, and 10 bases separated the two germline ends. Germline assignment: CDR1 MGHDK and CDR2 SYGVNS.

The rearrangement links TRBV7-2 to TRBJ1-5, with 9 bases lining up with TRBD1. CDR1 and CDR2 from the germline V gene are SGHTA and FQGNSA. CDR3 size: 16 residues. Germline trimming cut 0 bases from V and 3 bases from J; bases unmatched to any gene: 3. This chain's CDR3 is CASSLAGTGNNQPQHF. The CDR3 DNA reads TGTGCCAGCAGCTTAGCCGGGACAGGGAACAATCAGCCCCAGCATTTT.

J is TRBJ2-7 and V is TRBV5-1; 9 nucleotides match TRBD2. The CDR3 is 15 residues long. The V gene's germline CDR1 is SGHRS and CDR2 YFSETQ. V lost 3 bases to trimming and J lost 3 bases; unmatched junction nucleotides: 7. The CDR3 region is CASSWDGTSIYEQYF. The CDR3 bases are TGCGCCAGCAGCTGGGACGGGACTAGCATCTACGAGCAGTACTTC.

CDR3: CAISGTSDYEQYF. In DNA, the CDR3 is TGTGCCATCAGTGGGACTAGCGACTACGAGCAGTACTTC. The chain employs TRBV10-3 and TRBJ2-7; 9 bases are a match to TRBD2. The germline CDR1 and CDR2 sequences are ENHRY and SYGVKD. The trim removed 4 bases at V and 3 bases at J, leaving 1 base unmatched. This CDR3 has 13 amino acids.

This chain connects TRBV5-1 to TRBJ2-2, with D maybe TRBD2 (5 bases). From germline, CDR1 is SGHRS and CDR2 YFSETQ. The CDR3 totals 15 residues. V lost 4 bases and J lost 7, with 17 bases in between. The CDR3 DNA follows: TGCGCCAGCAGCCTGGACGTAGGGAGTGGCGGGGAGCTGTTTTTT. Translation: CASSLDVGSGGELFF.

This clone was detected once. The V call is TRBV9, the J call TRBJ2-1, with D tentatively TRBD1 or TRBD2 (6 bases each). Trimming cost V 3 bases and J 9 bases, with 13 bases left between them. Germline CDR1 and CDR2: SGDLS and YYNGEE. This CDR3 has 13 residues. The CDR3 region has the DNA TGTGCCAGCAGCGCGGAGGGGGAGGCTGAGCAGTTCTTC. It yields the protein CASSAEGEAEQFF.

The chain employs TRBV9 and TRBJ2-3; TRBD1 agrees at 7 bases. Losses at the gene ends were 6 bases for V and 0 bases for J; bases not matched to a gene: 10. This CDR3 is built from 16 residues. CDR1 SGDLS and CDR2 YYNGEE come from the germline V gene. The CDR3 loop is CASTAPPGQSTDTQYF. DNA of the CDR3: TGTGCCAGCACCGCACCCCCGGGACAGAGCACAGATACGCAGTATTTT.

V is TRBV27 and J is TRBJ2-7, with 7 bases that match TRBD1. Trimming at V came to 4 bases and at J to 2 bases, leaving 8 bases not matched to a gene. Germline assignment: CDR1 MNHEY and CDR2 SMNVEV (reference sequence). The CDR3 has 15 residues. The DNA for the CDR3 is TGTGCCAGCAGTTCCTTACAGGGGCCTACCTACGAGCAGTACTTC. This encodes CASSSLQGPTYEQYF.

The CDR3 reads CASSNPGLSSYNEQFF. The CDR3, as DNA: TGTGCCAGCAGCAACCCGGGACTTAGCTCCTACAATGAGCAGTTCTTC. This chain connects TRBV7-9 to TRBJ2-1, with a tentative D call TRBD2 (6 bases). V lost 5 bases and J lost 0, with 14 bases in between. Germline V gives CDR1 SEHNR, CDR2 FQNEAQ (reference sequence). The CDR3 extends over 16 amino acids.

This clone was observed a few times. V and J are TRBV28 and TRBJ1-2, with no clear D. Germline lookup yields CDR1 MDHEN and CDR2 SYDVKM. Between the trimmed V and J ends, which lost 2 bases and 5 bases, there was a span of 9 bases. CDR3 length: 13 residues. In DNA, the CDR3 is TGTGCCAGCAGTTTAATAGGGTTGTATGGCTACACCTTC. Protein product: CASSLIGLYGYTF.

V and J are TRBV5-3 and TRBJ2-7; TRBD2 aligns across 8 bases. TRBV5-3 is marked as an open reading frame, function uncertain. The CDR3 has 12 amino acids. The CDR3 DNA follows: TGTGCCAGAAGCAGGCGGGACTATAGCGGGAAAGTC. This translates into CARSRRDYSGKV.

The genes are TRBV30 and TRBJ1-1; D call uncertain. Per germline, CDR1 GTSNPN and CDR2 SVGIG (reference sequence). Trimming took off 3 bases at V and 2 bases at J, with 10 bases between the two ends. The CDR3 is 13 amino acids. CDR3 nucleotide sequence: TGTGCCTGGAGATGGTCCCCCAACACTGAAGCTTTCTTT. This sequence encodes CAWRWSPNTEAFF.

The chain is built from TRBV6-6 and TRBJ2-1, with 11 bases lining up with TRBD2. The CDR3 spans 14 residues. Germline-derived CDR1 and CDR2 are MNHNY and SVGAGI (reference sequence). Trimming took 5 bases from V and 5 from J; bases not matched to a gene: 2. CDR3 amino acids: CASSTSGRNNEQFF. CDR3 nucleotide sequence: TGTGCCAGCAGTACTAGCGGGAGAAACAATGAGCAGTTCTTC.

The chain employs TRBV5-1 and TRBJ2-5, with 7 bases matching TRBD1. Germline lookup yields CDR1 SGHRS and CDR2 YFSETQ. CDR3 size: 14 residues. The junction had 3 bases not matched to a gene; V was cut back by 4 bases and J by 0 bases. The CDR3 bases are TGCGCCAGCAGCGGGGGACAGTACCAAGAGACCCAGTACTTC. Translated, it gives CASSGGQYQETQYF.

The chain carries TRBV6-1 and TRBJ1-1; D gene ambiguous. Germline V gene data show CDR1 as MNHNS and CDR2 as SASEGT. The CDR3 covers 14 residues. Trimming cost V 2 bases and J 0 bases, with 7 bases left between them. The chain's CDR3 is CASSESLMNTEAFF. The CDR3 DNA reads TGTGCCAGCAGTGAATCTTTGATGAACACTGAAGCTTTCTTT.

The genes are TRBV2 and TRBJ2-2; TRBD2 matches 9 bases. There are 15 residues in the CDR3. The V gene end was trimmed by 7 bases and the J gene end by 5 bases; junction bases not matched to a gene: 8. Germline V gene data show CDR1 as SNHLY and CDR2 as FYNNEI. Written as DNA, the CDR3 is TGTGCCAGCATGTGGCGGGAGGGGTTGACCGGGGAGCTGTTTTTT. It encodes CASMWREGLTGELFF.

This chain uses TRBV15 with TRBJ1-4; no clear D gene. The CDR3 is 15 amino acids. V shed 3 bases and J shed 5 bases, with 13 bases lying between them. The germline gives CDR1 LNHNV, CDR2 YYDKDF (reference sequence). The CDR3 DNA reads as TGTGCCACCAGCAGTGACCTGGCTCTAAATGAAAAACTGTTTTTT. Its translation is CATSSDLALNEKLFF.

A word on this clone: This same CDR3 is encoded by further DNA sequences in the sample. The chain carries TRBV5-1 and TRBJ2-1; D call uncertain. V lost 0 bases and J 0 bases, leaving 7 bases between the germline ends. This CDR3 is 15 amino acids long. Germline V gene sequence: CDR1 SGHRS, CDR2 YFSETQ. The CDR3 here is CASSLDRVSYNEQFF. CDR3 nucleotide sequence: TGCGCCAGCAGCTTGGATCGGGTCTCCTACAATGAGCAGTTCTTC.

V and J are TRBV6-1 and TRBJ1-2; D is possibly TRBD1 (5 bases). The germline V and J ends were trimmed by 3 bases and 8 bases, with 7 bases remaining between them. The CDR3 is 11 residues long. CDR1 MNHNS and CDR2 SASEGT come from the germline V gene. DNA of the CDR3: TGTGCCAGCAGTGATGACAGAGGCTACACCTTC. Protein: CASSDDRGYTF.

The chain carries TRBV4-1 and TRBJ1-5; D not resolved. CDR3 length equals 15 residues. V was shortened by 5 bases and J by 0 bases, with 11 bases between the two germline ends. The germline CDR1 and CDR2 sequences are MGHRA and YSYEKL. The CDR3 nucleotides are TGCGCCAGCAGCGCCTACGGGGATAGCAATCAGCCCCAGCATTTT. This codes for CASSAYGDSNQPQHF.

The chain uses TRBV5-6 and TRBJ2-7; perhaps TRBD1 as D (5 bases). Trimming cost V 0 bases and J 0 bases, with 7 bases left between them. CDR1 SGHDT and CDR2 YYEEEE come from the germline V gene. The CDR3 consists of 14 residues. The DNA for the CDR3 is TGTGCCAGCAGCTTGGGGGGCAGCTCCTACGAGCAGTACTTC. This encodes CASSLGGSSYEQYF.

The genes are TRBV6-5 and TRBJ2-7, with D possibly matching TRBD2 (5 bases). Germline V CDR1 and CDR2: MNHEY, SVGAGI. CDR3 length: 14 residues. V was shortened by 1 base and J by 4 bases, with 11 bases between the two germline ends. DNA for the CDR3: TGTGCCAGCAGTTACTTCGGACTGAATTACGAGCAGTACTTC. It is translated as CASSYFGLNYEQYF.

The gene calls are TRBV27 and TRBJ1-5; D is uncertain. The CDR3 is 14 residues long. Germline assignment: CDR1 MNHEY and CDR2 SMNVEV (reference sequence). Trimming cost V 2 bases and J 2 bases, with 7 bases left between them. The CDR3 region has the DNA TGTGCCAGCAGTTTAGGGTCTGGCAATCAGCCCCAGCATTTT. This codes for CASSLGSGNQPQHF.